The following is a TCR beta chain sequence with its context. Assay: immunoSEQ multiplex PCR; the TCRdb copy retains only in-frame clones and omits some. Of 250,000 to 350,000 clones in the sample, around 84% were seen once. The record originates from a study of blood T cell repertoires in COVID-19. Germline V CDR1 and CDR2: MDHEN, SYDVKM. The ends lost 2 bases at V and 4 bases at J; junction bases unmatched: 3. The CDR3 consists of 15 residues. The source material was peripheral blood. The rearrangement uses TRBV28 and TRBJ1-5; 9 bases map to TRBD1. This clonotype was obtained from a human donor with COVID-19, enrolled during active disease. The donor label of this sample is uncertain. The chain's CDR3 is CASSLTGQGNQPQHF. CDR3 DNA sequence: TGTGCCAGCAGTTTAACGGGACAGGGTAATCAGCCCCAGCATTTT.